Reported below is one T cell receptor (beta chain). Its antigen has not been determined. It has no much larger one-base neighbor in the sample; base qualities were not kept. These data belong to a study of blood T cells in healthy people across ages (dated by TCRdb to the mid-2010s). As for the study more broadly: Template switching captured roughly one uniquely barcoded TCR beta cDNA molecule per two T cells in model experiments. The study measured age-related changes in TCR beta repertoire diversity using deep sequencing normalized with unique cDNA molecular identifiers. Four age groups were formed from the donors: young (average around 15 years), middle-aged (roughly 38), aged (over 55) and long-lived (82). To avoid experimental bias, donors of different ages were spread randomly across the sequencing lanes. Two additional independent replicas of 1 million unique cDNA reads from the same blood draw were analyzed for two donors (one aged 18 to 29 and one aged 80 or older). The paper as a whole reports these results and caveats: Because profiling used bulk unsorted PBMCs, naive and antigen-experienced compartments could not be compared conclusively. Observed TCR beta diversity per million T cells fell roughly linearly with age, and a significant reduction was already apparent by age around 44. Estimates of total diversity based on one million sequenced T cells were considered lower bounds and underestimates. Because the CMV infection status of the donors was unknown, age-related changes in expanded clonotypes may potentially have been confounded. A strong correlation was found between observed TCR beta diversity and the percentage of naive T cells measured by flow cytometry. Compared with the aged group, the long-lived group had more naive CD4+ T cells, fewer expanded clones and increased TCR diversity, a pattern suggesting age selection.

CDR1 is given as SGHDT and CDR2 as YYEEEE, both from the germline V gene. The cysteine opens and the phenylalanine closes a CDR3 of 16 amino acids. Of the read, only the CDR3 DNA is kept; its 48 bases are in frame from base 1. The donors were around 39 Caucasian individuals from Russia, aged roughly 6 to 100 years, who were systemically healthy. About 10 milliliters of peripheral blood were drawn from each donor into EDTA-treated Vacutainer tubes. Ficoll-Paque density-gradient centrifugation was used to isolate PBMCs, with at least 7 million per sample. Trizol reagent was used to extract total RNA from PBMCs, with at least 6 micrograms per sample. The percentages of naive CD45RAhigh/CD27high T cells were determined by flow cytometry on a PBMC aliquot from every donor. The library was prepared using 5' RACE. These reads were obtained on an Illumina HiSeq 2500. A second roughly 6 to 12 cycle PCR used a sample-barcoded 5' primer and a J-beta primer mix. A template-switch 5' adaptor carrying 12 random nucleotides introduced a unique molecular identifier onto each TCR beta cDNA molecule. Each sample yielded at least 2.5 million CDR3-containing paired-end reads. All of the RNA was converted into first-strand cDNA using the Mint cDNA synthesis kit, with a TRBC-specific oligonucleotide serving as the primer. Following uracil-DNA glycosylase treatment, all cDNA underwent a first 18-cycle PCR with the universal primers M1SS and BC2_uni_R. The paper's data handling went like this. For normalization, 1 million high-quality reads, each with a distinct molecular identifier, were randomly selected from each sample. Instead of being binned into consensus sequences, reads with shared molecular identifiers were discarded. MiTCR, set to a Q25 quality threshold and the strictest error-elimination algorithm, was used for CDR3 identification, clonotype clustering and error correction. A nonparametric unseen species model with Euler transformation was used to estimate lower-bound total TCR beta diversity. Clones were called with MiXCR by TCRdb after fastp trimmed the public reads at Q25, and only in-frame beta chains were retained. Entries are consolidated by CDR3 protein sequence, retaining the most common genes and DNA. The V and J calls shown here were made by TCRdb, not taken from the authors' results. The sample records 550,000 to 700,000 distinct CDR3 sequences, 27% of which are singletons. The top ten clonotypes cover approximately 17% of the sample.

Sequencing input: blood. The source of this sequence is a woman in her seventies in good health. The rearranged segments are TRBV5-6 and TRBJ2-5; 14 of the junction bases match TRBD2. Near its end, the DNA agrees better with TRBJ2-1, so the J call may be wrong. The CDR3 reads CASSFTGLAGGVIQFF. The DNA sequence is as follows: TGTGCCAGCAGCTTTACTGGACTAGCGGGGGGAGTAATTCAGTTCTTC.